Sequencing of this T cell receptor (beta chain) was carried out in a study of CD8+CD57+ T cells in acquired aplastic anemia. Study details: The study obtained an average of approximately 2.9 ug of DNA from sorted CD4+ and CD8+ cells. The study obtained 9.5 million to 12 million reads on average for CD4+ cells from healthy donors.

Trimming cost V 8 bases and J 8 bases; bases outside gene matches: 11. Germline V CDR1 and CDR2: ENHRY, SYGVKD. There are 14 residues in the CDR3. General observations from the study: It was found that under 30 CD8+ CDR3 sequences were shared between patients and controls.

Points on this clonotype: Its target is unknown.

Investigators profiled TCR beta VDJ and CDR3 from genomic DNA template. TCRdb re-called the reads with MiXCR, one entry per CDR3 protein. Of about 170,000 distinct CDR3 sequences in the sample, approximately 60% were seen once. The chain uses TRBV10-3 and TRBJ2-1; 8 bases agree with TRBD2. This clonotype was sampled from a human donor in good health. Sequences were obtained from sorted CD4+, CD8+, or CD8+CD57+ T cells (not recorded which) from PBMCs. Written as DNA, the CDR3 is TGTGCCATCGGTGGCGGGACTAGTGGCGATGAGCAGTTCTTC. It yields the protein CAIGGGTSGDEQFF.